This record covers a single T cell receptor beta chain. Its antigen is not known. With V trimmed by 5 bases and J by 3 bases, 8 bases remained unmatched. Per germline, CDR1 MDHEN and CDR2 SYDVKM. The CDR3 spans 16 residues. These data are taken from a study of blood T cells in healthy people across ages. General observations from the study: With unsorted PBMCs, a conclusive comparison of naive versus antigen-experienced cells was not possible.

In terms of origin and age, donors were healthy Caucasian individuals from Russia aged 6 to 90. Extraction yielded at least 6 micrograms of total RNA per sample. Primed by a sample-barcoded 5' primer and a J-beta primer mix, a second PCR proceeded for 7 to 11 cycles. The authors tagged each cDNA molecule using a template-switch adaptor with 12 random nucleotides. TCRdb re-analysed the 5' RACE reads in MiXCR, keeping a single row per CDR3 protein. The sample lists almost 1 million distinct CDR3 sequences, roughly 51% occurring once. The chain uses TRBV28 and TRBJ2-5, with 11 bases that match TRBD1. The TCR comes from a woman aged 55-70 years in good health. Sequencing was carried out using blood. In nucleotides, the CDR3 is TGTGCCAGCAGTCGTCCTGGGACAGGGGGTAAAGAGACCCAGTACTTC. Its translation is CASSRPGTGGKETQYF.